This T cell receptor beta chain was found in a study of cytomegalovirus exposure and HLA in healthy donors. Trimming removed 4 bases from V and 1 base from J, with 9 bases in between. CDR3 length: 15 amino acids. Germline V gene lookup returns CDR1 SGHDT and CDR2 YYEEEE. Primers: 60 Vbeta forward and 13 Jbeta reverse. TCRdb's copy holds only in-frame clones and misses some; the assay was immunoSEQ multiplex PCR. The sample carries about 150,000 clones, 70% to 90% recorded once. The count of this clone is one. The material sequenced was PBMCs. The sequence came from a woman between 18 and 29 years old in good health and CMV-seronegative. The chain links TRBV5-6 to TRBJ2-6; D is ambiguous. CDR3 residues: CASSPTSSGANVLTF. CDR3 coding DNA: TGTGCCAGCAGCCCTACCTCATCTGGGGCCAACGTCCTGACTTTC.